The 16 T cell receptor beta chains in this list originate from one sample, sequenced in a study of blood T cells in healthy people across ages. It was with a sample-barcoded 5' primer and a J-beta primer mix that a second PCR of roughly 7 to 12 cycles was run. MiXCR, run by TCRdb on the 5' RACE reads, gives a single entry per CDR3 protein. Of fewer than 2 million distinct CDR3 sequences listed, more than 35% were seen once; the top ten hold about 23%. Sequencing was done on a sample of blood. The receptors originated from a human donor in good health.

The V call is TRBV13, the J call TRBJ1-2, with 10 bases that match TRBD1. The length of the CDR3 is 15 residues. The germline V gene encodes CDR1 PRHDT and CDR2 FYEKMQ (reference sequence). Germline trimming cut 5 bases from V and 8 bases from J; bases unmatched to any gene: 11. This chain's CDR3 is CASSTTRQGAYGYTF. Written as DNA, the CDR3 is TGTGCCAGCAGCACCACTCGACAGGGGGCTTACGGCTACACCTTC.

This clonotype was recorded a few times. The CDR3 DNA is TGTGCCAGCAGCCAAGATAGAGGAGGCTCTGGGGCCAACGTCCTGACTTTC. Translating gives CASSQDRGGSGANVLTF. This chain connects TRBV4-2 to TRBJ2-6; weak D call: TRBD2 (5 bases). V lost 0 bases and J 0 bases, leaving 9 bases between the germline ends. The CDR3 runs 17 residues. Germline V gives CDR1 LGHNA, CDR2 YNFKEQ.

CDR3 amino acids: CASSSLQRTEAFF. As DNA, the CDR3 is TGCGCCAGCAGCTCCCTCCAGAGAACTGAAGCTTTCTTT. The rearrangement uses TRBV5-1 and TRBJ1-1, with D hard to call. Germline V lookup: CDR1 SGHRS, CDR2 YFSETQ. V was cut by 3 bases and J by 5 bases, with 11 bases left in between. The CDR3 sequence is 13 residues long.

A remark on this clonotype: With a much larger clone just one base away, this may be a read error. The chain has TRBV7-2 and TRBJ2-3, with no clear D. V lost 1 base, J lost 2 bases, and 13 bases lay in between. There are 16 residues in the CDR3. Germline CDR1 is SGHTA and CDR2 is FQGNSA. The CDR3 nucleotides are TGTGCCAGCAGCTTAGTGGGTGTAACGTCCACAGATACGCAGTATTTT. Amino acid sequence: CASSLVGVTSTDTQYF.

The chain recombines TRBV7-2 with TRBJ1-5; unclear D gene. The CDR3 has 16 amino acids. Germline CDR1 SGHTA, CDR2 FQGNSA. V shed 1 base and J shed 1 base, with 11 bases lying between them. This CDR3 reads CASSLDPGRSNQPQHF. CDR3 DNA: TGTGCCAGCAGCTTAGATCCGGGTCGGAGCAATCAGCCCCAGCATTTT.

A few counts support this clonotype. The junction shows a germline mismatch at one end, possibly a read error. The chain uses TRBV4-3 and TRBJ2-3; D call uncertain. The CDR3 sequence is 15 residues long. Germline lookup yields CDR1 LGHNA and CDR2 YSLEER. The CDR3 is CAGSPLSQSTDTQYF. In DNA, the CDR3 is TGCGCCGGCAGCCCACTTAGTCAAAGCACAGATACGCAGTATTTT.

This clonotype was observed many times. The chain is built from TRBV6-2 or TRBV6-3 and TRBJ2-3, with D unclear. Germline V gene lookup returns CDR1 MNHEY and CDR2 SVGEGT. The V gene lost 2 bases and the J gene lost 6 bases, with 6 bases spanning the gap. The length of the CDR3 is 12 residues. Here the CDR3 DNA reads TGTGCCAGCAGTTACCCTTGGGATACGCAGTATTTT. Translated, it gives CASSYPWDTQYF.

This clonotype was detected many times. This sequence joins TRBV7-2 and TRBJ2-2; D remains ambiguous. The CDR3 length is 12 residues. The germline V and J ends were trimmed by 1 base and 7 bases, with 4 bases remaining between them. CDR1 SGHTA and CDR2 FQGNSA come from the germline V gene. This chain's CDR3 is CASSLVGGELFF. The CDR3 nucleotides are TGTGCCAGCAGCTTAGTGGGCGGGGAGCTGTTTTTT.

This chain links TRBV9 with TRBJ2-1; 8 bases line up with TRBD1. The CDR3 spans 15 residues. Unmatched junction bases numbered 14, after V lost 7 bases and J lost 8 bases. Germline lookup yields CDR1 SGDLS and CDR2 YYNGEE. The CDR3 DNA is TGTGCCAGCGGACCCTCAGGACAGGGTGTAGATGAGCAGTTCTTC. Protein product: CASGPSGQGVDEQFF.

Comments on this clonotype: This could be a read error, since a much larger clone is one nucleotide away. The chain joins TRBV4-3 to TRBJ2-1; 8 nucleotides line up with TRBD1. This CDR3 is built from 16 residues. The germline V gene has CDR1 LGHNA and CDR2 YSLEER. The CDR3 nucleotides are TGCGCCAGCAGCCAAGTGTCAGGGGGCTCCTACAATGAGCGGTTCTTC. Translation: CASSQVSGGSYNERFF.

The chain recombines TRBV20-1 with TRBJ2-5, with D perhaps matching TRBD1 (6 bases). Trimming cost V 7 bases and J 1 base, with 13 bases left between them. CDR3 length: 13 residues. Germline CDR1 DFQATT, CDR2 SNEGSKA (reference sequence). This CDR3 is CSVTRTVQETQYF. The DNA for the CDR3 is TGCAGTGTCACACGGACAGTCCAAGAGACCCAGTACTTC.

This rearrangement joins TRBV13 to TRBJ2-1, with 8 bases that match TRBD1. Germline CDR1 and CDR2: PRHDT and FYEKMQ (reference sequence). Losses at the gene ends were 3 bases for V and 8 bases for J; bases not matched to a gene: 3. The CDR3 consists of 13 residues. The CDR3 spells CASSFRGRDEQFF. The CDR3 DNA sequence: TGTGCCAGCAGCTTCAGGGGGCGCGATGAGCAGTTCTTC.

CDR3: CASSYQRGGYTF. The CDR3 DNA follows: TGTGCCAGCAGTTACCAGCGGGGGGGCTACACCTTC. The chain recombines TRBV6-5 with TRBJ1-2, with D perhaps TRBD1 (5 bases). V was trimmed by 2 bases and J by 8 bases, leaving 9 bases between them. The germline V gene encodes CDR1 MNHEY and CDR2 SVGAGI. The CDR3 runs to 12 residues.

The table lists this clonotype with a few counts. The chain employs TRBV29-1 and TRBJ2-4; D uncertain. The CDR3 spans 15 residues. V was pared by 1 base and J by 2 bases, with 12 bases between. The V gene's germline CDR1 is SQVTM and CDR2 ANQGSEA. The CDR3 here is CSVEVDRNTKNIQYF. The CDR3 DNA reads as TGCAGCGTTGAAGTCGACCGTAATACCAAAAACATTCAGTACTTC.

This clonotype was detected once. The CDR3 sequence: CATSRDPRNTEAFF. The CDR3 DNA follows: TGTGCCACCAGCAGAGATCCCAGGAACACTGAAGCTTTCTTT. The chain has TRBV15 and TRBJ1-1; D ambiguous. The germline V and J ends were trimmed by 0 bases and 1 base, with 6 bases remaining between them. The CDR3 has 14 amino acids. Germline loops: CDR1 LNHNV, CDR2 YYDKDF (reference sequence).

The rearrangement links TRBV20-1 to TRBJ2-7; no clear D gene. Germline values: CDR1 DFQATT, CDR2 SNEGSKA (reference sequence). Trimming took 3 bases from V and 4 from J, leaving 10 bases between them. This CDR3 region has 12 residues. CDR3 DNA: TGCAGTGCTAGTACGATCGCTTACGAGCAGTACTTC. Translating gives CSASTIAYEQYF.